The 21 T cell receptor beta chains given below trace back to one sample, sequenced in a study of Ad26.COV2.S vaccination and SARS-CoV-2 variants. Indicated treatment: around 19 received Ad26.COV2.S at low or high dose, single or two shots; a few received placebo; per-sample allocation not given. The study sampled participants on day 63 after the first vaccine or placebo injection. This table comes from immunoSEQ multiplex PCR, and its TCRdb copy is limited to in-frame clones, with some not included. The data contain about 350,000 clones, roughly 91% of them singletons. Specimen: peripheral blood, collected in a trial of Ad26.COV2.S vaccine versus placebo. These receptors originate from a person aged 18-60 years who received the Ad26.COV2.S COVID-19 vaccine or a placebo.

V is TRBV6-5 and J is TRBJ2-7; D is unclear. The V end lost 5 bases, the J end lost 0 bases, and 11 bases lay between the germline ends. CDR3 length: 14 amino acids. Germline V gives CDR1 MNHEY, CDR2 SVGAGI. CDR3 sequence reads: CASSTSGFSYEQYF. The CDR3 DNA reads as TGTGCCAGCAGTACGTCCGGGTTCTCCTACGAGCAGTACTTC.

Concerning this clone: Other DNA sequences of this sample code for an identical CDR3. The chain has TRBV28 and TRBJ1-6, with D tentatively TRBD1 (5 bases). V was cut by 3 bases and J by 9 bases, with 12 bases left in between. Germline V gene sequence: CDR1 MDHEN, CDR2 SYDVKM. This CDR3 contains 14 residues. CDR3 residues: CASSFGRRGSPLHF. The CDR3 coding sequence is TGTGCCAGCAGTTTTGGCAGGAGGGGTTCACCCCTCCACTTT.

As concerns this clone: It is likely a read error, because the conserved phenylalanine at the end of the CDR3 is missing. It is unclear where the CDR3 begins or ends on the DNA, so no DNA is shown, and the CDR3 is as TCRdb lists it. The rearrangement uses TRBV12-3 or TRBV12-4 and TRBJ2-3. The CDR3 numbers 12 amino acids, ends counted. The CDR3 is CASSLDWGPRDL.

The V gene is TRBV10-3, the J gene TRBJ2-2, with D maybe TRBD1 (5 bases). V was trimmed by 5 bases and J by 4 bases, leaving 11 bases between them. In germline, CDR1 is ENHRY, CDR2 SYGVKD. The CDR3 has 14 amino acids. CDR3 sequence: CAISRQTSTGELFF. For the CDR3, the DNA is TGTGCCATCAGTAGACAGACCTCCACCGGGGAGCTGTTTTTT.

The chain employs TRBV2 and TRBJ2-2; D may be TRBD1 (5 bases). CDR3 length: 15 residues. Per germline, CDR1 SNHLY and CDR2 FYNNEI. The V end lost 9 bases, the J end lost 0 bases, and 14 bases lay between the germline ends. The chain's CDR3 is CASTPTESNTGELFF. CDR3 sequence (DNA): TGTGCCAGTACGCCGACAGAGTCGAACACCGGGGAGCTGTTTTTT. The full variable domain, in which reference TRBV2 and TRBJ2-2 provide the parts outside the CDR3, is EPEVTQTPSHQVTQMGQEVILRCVPISNHLYFYWYRQILGQKVEFLVSFYNNEISEKSEIFDDQFSVERPDGSNFTLKIRSTKLEDSAMYFCASTPTESNTGELFFGEGSRLTVL.

There are a few counts of this clone. The rearrangement joins TRBV2 to TRBJ1-5; 8 bases are a match to TRBD1. In germline, CDR1 is SNHLY, CDR2 FYNNEI. V gave up 6 bases and J gave up 1 base; unmatched junction bases: 5. The CDR3 sequence is 15 residues long. The CDR3 spells CASRRQGMSNQPQHF. The CDR3 DNA reads TGTGCCAGCAGACGACAGGGGATGAGCAATCAGCCCCAGCATTTT.

This clone was seen only a few times. The chain couples TRBV6-2 or TRBV6-3 to TRBJ1-5, with TRBD1 as a possible D gene (6 bases). Between the trimmed V and J ends, which lost 6 bases and 3 bases, there was a span of 9 bases. Germline CDR1 reads MNHEY; CDR2 reads SVGEGT. CDR3 length: 13 amino acids. The CDR3 DNA reads as TGTGCCAGCAGCCGACAGGTCAATCAGCCCCAGCATTTT. Protein: CASSRQVNQPQHF.

This chain uses TRBV15 with TRBJ2-7, with D unresolved. V lost 0 bases, J lost 3 bases, and 15 bases lay in between. The germline gives CDR1 LNHNV, CDR2 YYDKDF (reference sequence). The CDR3 contains 16 residues. Here the CDR3 DNA reads TGTGCCACCAGCAGAGATTCGGGCAGGACGATCTACGAGCAGTACTTC. Its protein product is CATSRDSGRTIYEQYF.

The rearrangement joins TRBV3-1 (or the pseudogene TRBV3-2) to TRBJ2-5; D not certain. V was shortened by 2 bases and J by 3 bases, with 10 bases between the two germline ends. Germline V gene lookup returns CDR1 LGHDT and CDR2 YNNKEL (reference sequence). This CDR3 has 14 residues. Here the CDR3 reads CASSQSPQKETQYF. In DNA form, the CDR3 reads TGTGCCAGCAGCCAATCACCACAGAAAGAGACCCAGTACTTC.

This clone was detected only once. V and J are TRBV5-4 and TRBJ2-1; D may be TRBD2 (6 bases). V dropped 3 bases and J dropped 5 bases, with 12 bases sitting between them. Germline V gene sequence: CDR1 SGHNT, CDR2 YYREEE (reference sequence). The CDR3 is made up of 14 amino acids. CDR3 bases: TGTGCCAGCAGCTCGCCATCGGGAGACAATGAGCAGTTCTTC. It specifies CASSSPSGDNEQFF.

The chain has TRBV7-9 and TRBJ2-7; tentative D call: TRBD2 (5 bases). The CDR3 spans 13 residues. In germline, CDR1 is SEHNR, CDR2 FQNEAQ (reference sequence). Trimming removed 5 bases from V and 5 bases from J, with 13 bases in between. CDR3 in amino acids: CASSPTSYHEQYF. The CDR3 bases are TGTGCCAGCAGCCCCACTAGTTACCACGAGCAGTACTTC.

The chain recombines TRBV4-1 with TRBJ2-5; the D gene could be TRBD1 or TRBD2 (5 bases each). Between the trimmed V and J ends, which lost 5 bases and 2 bases, there was a span of 18 bases. The CDR3 is made up of 16 amino acids. Germline assignment: CDR1 MGHRA and CDR2 YSYEKL. The CDR3 here is CASSAPGRNFQETQYF. As DNA, the CDR3 is TGCGCCAGCAGCGCCCCGGGACGGAACTTTCAAGAGACCCAGTACTTC.

The chain recombines TRBV19 with TRBJ2-1, with TRBD2 matching 7 bases. Germline V gives CDR1 LNHDA, CDR2 SQIVND (reference sequence). Losses at the gene ends were 5 bases for V and 1 base for J; bases not matched to a gene: 5. The CDR3 covers 15 residues. The DNA for the CDR3 is TGTGCCAGTAGTTTAAGCGGGGAATCCTACAATGAGCAGTTCTTC. Amino acids: CASSLSGESYNEQFF. Combining the CDR3 with reference TRBV19 and TRBJ2-1 gives the whole variable domain DGGITQSPKYLFRKEGQNVTLSCEQNLNHDAMYWYRQDPGQGLRLIYYSQIVNDFQKGDIAEGYSVSREKKESFPLTVTSAQKNPTAFYLCASSLSGESYNEQFFGPGTRLTVL.

This sequence joins TRBV11-2 and TRBJ2-2; 8 bases fit TRBD1. This CDR3 has 16 residues. V lost 6 bases and J lost 1; bases outside the gene matches: 7. CDR1 and CDR2 (germline): SGHAT, FQNNGV. The CDR3 DNA is TGTGCCAGCAGTTGGAAAGGACAGGGGAACACCGGGGAGCTGTTTTTT. This gives the protein CASSWKGQGNTGELFF.

The chain recombines TRBV15 with TRBJ2-5; TRBD2 aligns across 8 bases. V lost 5 bases and J lost 4; bases outside the gene matches: 6. The length of the CDR3 is 14 residues. Germline-derived CDR1 and CDR2 are LNHNV and YYDKDF (reference sequence). The CDR3, as DNA: TGTGCCACCAGCGGAGGACTAGCAGTAGAGACCCAGTACTTC. The encoded protein is CATSGGLAVETQYF.

The chain links TRBV7-6 to TRBJ1-1; no clear D gene. Germline CDR1 SGHVS, CDR2 FNYEAQ. The CDR3 length is 14 residues. The V end lost 2 bases, the J end lost 6 bases, and 13 bases lay between the germline ends. The CDR3, as DNA: TGTGCCAGCAGCTTAAACGGTCAGTTGGCTGAAGCTTTCTTT. Translating gives CASSLNGQLAEAFF.

The chain employs TRBV29-1 and TRBJ1-4, with D possibly TRBD1 on 6 matching bases. The CDR3 has 13 residues. CDR1 is SQVTM and CDR2 is ANQGSEA in the germline V gene. V was cut by 7 bases and J by 6 bases, with 15 bases left in between. DNA of the CDR3: TGCAGCGCCATGACAGGTGGGGATGAAAAACTGTTTTTT. It codes for CSAMTGGDEKLFF.

This clone was observed many times. The chain couples TRBV19 to TRBJ1-1; tentatively, D is TRBD1 (5 bases). Trimming removed 8 bases at V and 0 bases at J, with 13 bases between. Germline V gene lookup returns CDR1 LNHDA and CDR2 SQIVND (reference sequence). CDR3 size: 14 residues. The CDR3 DNA sequence: TGTGCCAGTCCGAAACAGGTGCTGAACACTGAAGCTTTCTTT. Its protein is CASPKQVLNTEAFF.

This sequence joins TRBV28 and TRBJ2-2; D may be TRBD2 (5 bases). This CDR3 contains 15 residues. V shed 2 bases and J shed 5 bases, with 12 bases lying between them. Germline V CDR1 and CDR2: MDHEN, SYDVKM. CDR3 DNA: TGTGCCAGCAGTTTACGAGCGGAAGGAACCGGGGAGCTGTTTTTT. Protein product: CASSLRAEGTGELFF.

This clone was seen a single time. The V call is TRBV28, the J call TRBJ2-1; 10 positions agree with TRBD2. The trim removed 7 bases at V and 8 bases at J, leaving 17 bases unmatched. This CDR3 comprises 17 residues. CDR1 and CDR2 (germline): MDHEN, SYDVKM. CDR3 loop: CASTLGGLAGEMDEQFF. The CDR3 nucleotides read TGTGCCAGCACCCTTGGGGGGCTAGCGGGAGAGATGGATGAGCAGTTCTTC.

The chain carries TRBV7-6 and TRBJ1-1, with D possibly matching TRBD1 (5 bases). CDR1 and CDR2 (germline): SGHVS, FNYEAQ. The V end was cut by 3 bases, the J end by 5 bases, with 10 bases between. This CDR3 is 13 amino acids long. CDR3 sequence reads: CASSFRAETEAFF. The CDR3, as DNA: TGTGCCAGCAGCTTCAGGGCAGAAACTGAAGCTTTCTTT.